Presented here are 11 T cell receptor beta chains from one specimen sequenced in a study of cytomegalovirus exposure and HLA in healthy donors. Amplification used 60 Vbeta primers and 13 Jbeta primers. Sequenced by immunoSEQ multiplex PCR; TCRdb stores in-frame clones only, minus some. The sample lists 140,000 to 150,000 clones, around 82% occurring once. The sample taken for sequencing was PBMCs. These receptors originate from a woman aged 18-30 years in good health and CMV-seropositive.

The chain joins TRBV6-1 to TRBJ2-4; 9 bases agree with TRBD1. CDR1 is MNHNS, CDR2 SASEGT, per germline. The V segment lost 2 bases and the J segment 0 bases; nucleotides outside the gene matches: 14. The CDR3 runs to 20 residues. CDR3 bases: TGTGCCAGCAGTGAATTAGGGACAGGGAGTGGATATCGAGCCAAAAACATTCAGTACTTC. Translation: CASSELGTGSGYRAKNIQYF.

In this sample, this clone turned up a few times. The J gene is TRBJ2-7, the V gene TRBV7-2; D remains unclear. V dropped 3 bases and J dropped 2 bases, with 8 bases sitting between them. The CDR3 length is 13 residues. The germline gives CDR1 SGHTA, CDR2 FQGNSA. The CDR3 sequence: CASSLHTPYEQYF. The CDR3 DNA sequence: TGTGCCAGCAGCTTGCACACCCCCTACGAGCAGTACTTC.

Comment on this clone: The junction shows a germline mismatch at one end, possibly a read error. The genes are TRBV6-4 and TRBJ2-6, with D possibly TRBD1 on 5 matching bases. Looked up from germline, CDR1 is MRHNA and CDR2 is SNTAGT. The CDR3 is made up of 15 amino acids. CDR3 protein: CASSPQSSGANGLTF. The DNA for the CDR3 is TGTGCCAGCAGCCCACAGAGCTCTGGGGCCAACGGCCTGACTTTC.

In this sample, this clone turned up a few times. The chain carries TRBV19 and TRBJ2-1; 15 bases line up with TRBD2. The J segment lost 0 bases and the V segment lost 5 bases, leaving 5 bases of the junction unmatched. CDR1 and CDR2 (germline): LNHDA, SQIVND (reference sequence). This CDR3 is built from 18 residues. The DNA of the CDR3 is TGTGCCAGTAGTTCGCGGACTAGCGGGGGGGCCTCCTACAATGAGCAGTTCTTC. Amino acid sequence: CASSSRTSGGASYNEQFF.

The chain combines TRBV19 with TRBJ2-1; weak D call: TRBD2 (6 bases). In germline, CDR1 is LNHDA, CDR2 SQIVND (reference sequence). CDR3 length: 16 residues. V was shortened by 10 bases and J by 2 bases, with 21 bases between the two germline ends. The CDR3: CATASGRTTTYNEQFF. As DNA, the CDR3 is TGTGCCACCGCTTCCGGCCGGACTACCACCTACAATGAGCAGTTCTTC.

V gene TRBV6-5 combines with J gene TRBJ2-7; 7 bases agree with TRBD2. The junction had 8 bases not matched to a gene; V was cut back by 6 bases and J by 3 bases. The CDR3 length is 14 residues. Germline V gene data show CDR1 as MNHEY and CDR2 as SVGAGI. Written as DNA, the CDR3 is TGTGCCAGCAGCCGTGGGGGGGGTAACTACGAGCAGTACTTC. This codes for CASSRGGGNYEQYF.

V gene TRBV21-1 combines with J gene TRBJ2-7; the table assigns TRBD2, which was not confirmed against the DNA. TRBV21-1 constitutes a pseudogene. This CDR3 comprises 15 residues. CDR3 region: CASSKEARLDYEQYF. The CDR3 DNA reads TGTGCCAGCAGCAAAGAGGCAAGACTCGACTACGAGCAGTACTTC.

The rearrangement joins TRBV18 to TRBJ1-1, with a possible D match to TRBD1 (6 bases). Trimming took 0 bases from V and 1 from J, leaving 12 bases between them. Germline V CDR1 and CDR2: KGHSH, LQKENI. CDR3 length: 16 amino acids. The DNA of the CDR3 is TGTGCCAGCTCACCACCCGGGACAACTTCGAACACTGAAGCTTTCTTT. It codes for CASSPPGTTSNTEAFF. Combining the CDR3 with reference TRBV18 and TRBJ1-1 gives the whole variable domain NAGVMQNPRHLVRRRGQEARLRCSPMKGHSHVYWYRQLPEEGLKFMVYLQKENIIDESGMPKERFSAEFPKEGPSILRIQQVVRGDSAAYFCASSPPGTTSNTEAFFGQGTRLTVV.

V usage is TRBV19 and J usage is TRBJ1-2; tentatively, D is TRBD1 (6 bases). Germline V gene sequence: CDR1 LNHDA, CDR2 SQIVND (reference sequence). The CDR3 runs 12 residues. The V end was cut by 6 bases, the J end by 8 bases, with 13 bases between. The CDR3: CASRSGDWGYTF. CDR3 DNA: TGTGCCAGTAGATCAGGGGATTGGGGCTACACCTTC.

This clone was counted a single time. The gene calls are TRBV7-8 and TRBJ2-3; maybe TRBD2 (7 bases). The CDR3 contains 19 residues. V was trimmed by 4 bases and J by 4 bases, leaving 27 bases between them. Germline lookup yields CDR1 SGHVS and CDR2 FQNEAQ. The CDR3 spells CASSYPHVGGGAGADTQYF. In nucleotides, the CDR3 is TGTGCCAGCAGCTACCCCCACGTGGGGGGGGGCGCCGGGGCAGATACGCAGTATTTT.

The chain links TRBV2 to TRBJ1-4, with TRBD1 matching 7 bases. With V trimmed by 6 bases and J by 3 bases, 7 bases remained unmatched. This CDR3 is 15 amino acids long. Germline-derived CDR1 and CDR2 are SNHLY and FYNNEI. CDR3 bases: TGTGCCAGCAGGAGTACCGGGACAGCTAATGAAAAACTGTTTTTT. Protein: CASRSTGTANEKLFF. The whole variable domain, remainder taken from reference TRBV2 and TRBJ1-4, is EPEVTQTPSHQVTQMGQEVILRCVPISNHLYFYWYRQILGQKVEFLVSFYNNEISEKSEIFDDQFSVERPDGSNFTLKIRSTKLEDSAMYFCASRSTGTANEKLFFGSGTQLSVL.